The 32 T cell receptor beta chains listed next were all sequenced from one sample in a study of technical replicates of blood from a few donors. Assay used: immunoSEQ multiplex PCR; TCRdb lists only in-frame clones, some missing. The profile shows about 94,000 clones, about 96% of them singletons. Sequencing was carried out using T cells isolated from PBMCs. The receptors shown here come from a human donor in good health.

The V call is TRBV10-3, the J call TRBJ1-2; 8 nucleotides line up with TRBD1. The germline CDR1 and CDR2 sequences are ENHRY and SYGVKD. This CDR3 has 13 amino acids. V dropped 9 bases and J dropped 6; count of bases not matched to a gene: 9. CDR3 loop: CAIRQGKDHGYTF. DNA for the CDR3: TGTGCCATAAGACAGGGGAAGGATCATGGCTACACCTTC.

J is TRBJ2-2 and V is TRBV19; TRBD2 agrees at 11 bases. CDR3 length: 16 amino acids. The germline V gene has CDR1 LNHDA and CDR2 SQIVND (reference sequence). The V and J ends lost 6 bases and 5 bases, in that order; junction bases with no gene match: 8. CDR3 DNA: TGTGCCAGTAGCCGGATTACTAGCGGGGGTACCGGGGAGCTGTTTTTT. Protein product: CASSRITSGGTGELFF.

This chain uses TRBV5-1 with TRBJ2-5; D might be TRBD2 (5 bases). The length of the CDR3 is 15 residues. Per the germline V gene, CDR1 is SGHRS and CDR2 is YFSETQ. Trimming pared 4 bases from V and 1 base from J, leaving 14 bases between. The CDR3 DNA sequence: TGCGCCAGCAGCAGGACGGAGGACTCCCAAGAGACCCAGTACTTC. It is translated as CASSRTEDSQETQYF.

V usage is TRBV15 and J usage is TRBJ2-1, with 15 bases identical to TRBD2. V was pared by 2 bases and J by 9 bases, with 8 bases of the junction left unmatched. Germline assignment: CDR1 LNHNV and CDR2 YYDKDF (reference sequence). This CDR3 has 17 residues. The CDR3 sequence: CATSRRLRTSGRGEQFF. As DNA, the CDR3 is TGTGCCACCAGCAGACGCCTCCGGACTAGCGGGAGGGGTGAGCAGTTCTTC.

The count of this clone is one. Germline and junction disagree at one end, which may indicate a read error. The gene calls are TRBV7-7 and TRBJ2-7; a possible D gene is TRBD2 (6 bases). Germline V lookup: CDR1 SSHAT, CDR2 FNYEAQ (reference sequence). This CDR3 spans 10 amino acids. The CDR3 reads CAARTGLIQF. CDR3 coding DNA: TGTGCTGCTCGGACGGGACTCATTCAATTC.

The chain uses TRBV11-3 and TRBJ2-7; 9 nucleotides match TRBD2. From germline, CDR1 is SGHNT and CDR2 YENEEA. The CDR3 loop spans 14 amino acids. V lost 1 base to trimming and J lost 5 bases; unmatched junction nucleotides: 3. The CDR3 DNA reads TGTGCCAGCAGCTTAGGGGCGGGAGGGGACGAGCAGTACTTC. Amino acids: CASSLGAGGDEQYF.

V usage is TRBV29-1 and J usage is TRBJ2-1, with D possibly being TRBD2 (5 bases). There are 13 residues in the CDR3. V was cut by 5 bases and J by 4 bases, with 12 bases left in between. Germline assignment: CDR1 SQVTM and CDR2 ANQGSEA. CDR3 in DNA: TGCAGCGTTTCCGGACTTATGTACAATGAGCAGTTCTTC. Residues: CSVSGLMYNEQFF.

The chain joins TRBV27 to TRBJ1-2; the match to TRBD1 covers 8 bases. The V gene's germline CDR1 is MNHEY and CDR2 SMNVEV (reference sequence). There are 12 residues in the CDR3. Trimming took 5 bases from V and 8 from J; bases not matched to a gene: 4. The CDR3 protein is CASSPGGWGYTF. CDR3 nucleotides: TGTGCCAGCAGTCCAGGGGGCTGGGGCTACACCTTC.

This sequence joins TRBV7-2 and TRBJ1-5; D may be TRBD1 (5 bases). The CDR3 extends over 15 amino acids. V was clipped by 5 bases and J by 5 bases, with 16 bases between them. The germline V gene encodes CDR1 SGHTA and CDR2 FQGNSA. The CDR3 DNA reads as TGTGCCAGCAGCATGGCAGACAGCCCCTATCAGCCCCAGCATTTT. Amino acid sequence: CASSMADSPYQPQHF.

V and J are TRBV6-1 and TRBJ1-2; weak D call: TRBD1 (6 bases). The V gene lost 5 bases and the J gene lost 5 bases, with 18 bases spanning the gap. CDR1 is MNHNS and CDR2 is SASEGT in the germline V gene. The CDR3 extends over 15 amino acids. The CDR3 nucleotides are TGTGCCAGCAGTCCCGGGACACGTGCCCCTTATGGCTACACCTTC. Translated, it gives CASSPGTRAPYGYTF.

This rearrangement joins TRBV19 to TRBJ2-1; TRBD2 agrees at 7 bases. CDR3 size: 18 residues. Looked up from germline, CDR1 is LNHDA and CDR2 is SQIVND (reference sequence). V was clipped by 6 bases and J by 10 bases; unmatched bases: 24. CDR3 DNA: TGTGCCAGTAGGCCGGGACTATGGGATACAATGAGTTTGATGGAGCAGTTCTTC. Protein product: CASRPGLWDTMSLMEQFF.

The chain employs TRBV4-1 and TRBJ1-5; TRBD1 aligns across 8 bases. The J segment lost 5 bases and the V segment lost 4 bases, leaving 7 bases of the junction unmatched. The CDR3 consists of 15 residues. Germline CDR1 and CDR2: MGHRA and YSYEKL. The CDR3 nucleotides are TGCGCCAGCAGCCCCCGGGACAGGAATGATCAGCCCCAGCATTTT. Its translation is CASSPRDRNDQPQHF.

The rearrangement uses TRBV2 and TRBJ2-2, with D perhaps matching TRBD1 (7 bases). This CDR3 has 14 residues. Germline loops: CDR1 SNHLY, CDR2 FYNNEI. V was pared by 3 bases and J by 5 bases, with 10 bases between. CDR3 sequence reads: CASSDRGETGELFF. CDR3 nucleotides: TGTGCCAGCAGTGACAGGGGGGAGACCGGGGAGCTGTTTTTT.

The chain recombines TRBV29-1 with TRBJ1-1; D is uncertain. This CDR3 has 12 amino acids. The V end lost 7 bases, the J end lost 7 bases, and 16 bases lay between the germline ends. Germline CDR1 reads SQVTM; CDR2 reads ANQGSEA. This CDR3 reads CSGTTARLEAFF. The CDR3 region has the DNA TGCAGCGGGACTACAGCGCGGCTTGAAGCTTTCTTT.

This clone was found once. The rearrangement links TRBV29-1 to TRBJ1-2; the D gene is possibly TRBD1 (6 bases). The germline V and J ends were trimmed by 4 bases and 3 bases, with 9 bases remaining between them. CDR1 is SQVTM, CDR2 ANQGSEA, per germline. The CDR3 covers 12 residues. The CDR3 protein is CSVVGGDYGYTF. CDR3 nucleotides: TGCAGCGTTGTAGGGGGGGACTATGGCTACACCTTC.

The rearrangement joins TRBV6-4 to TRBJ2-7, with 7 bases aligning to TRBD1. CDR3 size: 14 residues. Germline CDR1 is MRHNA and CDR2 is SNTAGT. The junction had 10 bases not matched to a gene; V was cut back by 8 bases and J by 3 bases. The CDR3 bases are TGTGCCAGCCAAAAGGCCCACAGGGGCTACGAGCAGTACTTC. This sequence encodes CASQKAHRGYEQYF.

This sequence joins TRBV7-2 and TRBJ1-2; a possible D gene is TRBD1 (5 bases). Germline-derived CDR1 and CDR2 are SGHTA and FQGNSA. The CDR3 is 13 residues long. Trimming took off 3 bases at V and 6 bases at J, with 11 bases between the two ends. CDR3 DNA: TGTGCCAGCAGCTTTTTTGCAGGGAATGGCTACACCTTC. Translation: CASSFFAGNGYTF.

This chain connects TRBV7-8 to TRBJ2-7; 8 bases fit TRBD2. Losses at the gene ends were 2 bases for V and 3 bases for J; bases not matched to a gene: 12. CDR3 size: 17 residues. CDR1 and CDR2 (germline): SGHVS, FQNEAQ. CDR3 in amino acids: CASSLLRAGTRVYEQYF. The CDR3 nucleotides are TGTGCCAGCAGCTTATTGAGGGCCGGGACTAGAGTCTACGAGCAGTACTTC. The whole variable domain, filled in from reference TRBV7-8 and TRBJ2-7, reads GAGVSQSPRYKVAKRGQDVALRCDPISGHVSLFWYQQALGQGPEFLTYFQNEAQLDKSGLPSDRFFAERPEGSVSTLKIQRTQQEDSAVYLCASSLLRAGTRVYEQYFGPGTRLTVT.

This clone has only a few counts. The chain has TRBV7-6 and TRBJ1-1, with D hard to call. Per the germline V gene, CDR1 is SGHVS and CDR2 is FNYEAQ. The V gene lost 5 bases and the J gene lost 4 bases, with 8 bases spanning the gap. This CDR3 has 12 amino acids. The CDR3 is CASSAVSTEAFF. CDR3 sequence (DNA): TGTGCCAGCAGCGCAGTCAGCACTGAAGCTTTCTTT.

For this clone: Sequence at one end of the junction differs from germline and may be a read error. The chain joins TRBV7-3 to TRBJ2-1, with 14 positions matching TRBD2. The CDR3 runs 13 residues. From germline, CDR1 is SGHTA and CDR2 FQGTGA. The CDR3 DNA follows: TGTGCCAGCGGCTCCCCGGGACTAGCGGGAGAGGTCTTC. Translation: CASGSPGLAGEVF.

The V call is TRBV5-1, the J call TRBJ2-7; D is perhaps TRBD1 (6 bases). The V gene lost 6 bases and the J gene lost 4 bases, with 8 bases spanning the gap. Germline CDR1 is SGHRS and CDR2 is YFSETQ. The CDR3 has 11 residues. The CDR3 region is CASTGQYEQYF. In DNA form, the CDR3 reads TGCGCCAGCACTGGACAGTACGAGCAGTACTTC.

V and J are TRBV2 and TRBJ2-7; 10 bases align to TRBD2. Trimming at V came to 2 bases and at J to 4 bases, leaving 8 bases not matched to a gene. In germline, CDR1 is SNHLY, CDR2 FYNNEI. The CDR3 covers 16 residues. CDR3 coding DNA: TGTGCCAGCAGTGAAACAGCTAGCGGGAGATTATACGAGCAGTACTTC. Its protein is CASSETASGRLYEQYF.

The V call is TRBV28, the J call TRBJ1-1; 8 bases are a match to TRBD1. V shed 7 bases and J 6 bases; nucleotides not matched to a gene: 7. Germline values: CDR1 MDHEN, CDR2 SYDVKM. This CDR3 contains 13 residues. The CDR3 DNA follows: TGTGCCAGCACCATAGACAGGGGAGCTGAAGCTTTCTTT. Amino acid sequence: CASTIDRGAEAFF.

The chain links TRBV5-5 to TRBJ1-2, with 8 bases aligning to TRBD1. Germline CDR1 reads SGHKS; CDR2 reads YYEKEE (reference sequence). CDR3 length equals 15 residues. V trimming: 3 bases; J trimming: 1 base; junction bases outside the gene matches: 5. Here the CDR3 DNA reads TGTGCCAGCAGCTGGTGGACAGGGAATAACTATGGCTACACCTTC. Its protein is CASSWWTGNNYGYTF.

CDR3 DNA sequence: TGTGCCAGCAGCTCAACCGGGACAGGGGATCAGCCCCAGCATTTT. Amino acid sequence: CASSSTGTGDQPQHF. This rearrangement joins TRBV11-2 to TRBJ1-5, with 10 bases fitting TRBD1. V was clipped by 4 bases and J by 5 bases; unmatched bases: 5. Germline loops: CDR1 SGHAT, CDR2 FQNNGV. The CDR3 runs 15 residues.

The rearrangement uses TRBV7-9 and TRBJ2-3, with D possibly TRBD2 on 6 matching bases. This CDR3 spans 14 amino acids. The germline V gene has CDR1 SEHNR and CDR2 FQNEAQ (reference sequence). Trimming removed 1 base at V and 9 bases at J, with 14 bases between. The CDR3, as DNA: TGTGCCAGCAGCTTAGTGTCCCCTAGCGAAACGCAGTATTTT. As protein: CASSLVSPSETQYF.

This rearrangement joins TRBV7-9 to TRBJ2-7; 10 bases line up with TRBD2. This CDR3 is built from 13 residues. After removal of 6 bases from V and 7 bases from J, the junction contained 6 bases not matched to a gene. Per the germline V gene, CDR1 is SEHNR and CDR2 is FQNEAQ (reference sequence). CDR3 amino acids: CASRLAGEFEQYF. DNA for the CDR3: TGTGCCAGCAGGCTAGCGGGAGAGTTTGAGCAGTACTTC.

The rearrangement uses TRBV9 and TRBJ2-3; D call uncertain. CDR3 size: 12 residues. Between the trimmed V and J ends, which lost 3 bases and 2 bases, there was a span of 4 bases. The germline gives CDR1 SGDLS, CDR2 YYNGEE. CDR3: CASSGDTDTQYF. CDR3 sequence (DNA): TGTGCCAGCAGCGGCGACACAGATACGCAGTATTTT.

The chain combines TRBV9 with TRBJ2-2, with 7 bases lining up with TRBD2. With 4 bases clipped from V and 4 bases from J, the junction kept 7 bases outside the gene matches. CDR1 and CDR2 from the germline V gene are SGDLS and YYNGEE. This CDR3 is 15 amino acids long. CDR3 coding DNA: TGTGCCAGCAGCTTCGGGGGGAGTGGCACCGGGGAGCTGTTTTTT. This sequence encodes CASSFGGSGTGELFF.

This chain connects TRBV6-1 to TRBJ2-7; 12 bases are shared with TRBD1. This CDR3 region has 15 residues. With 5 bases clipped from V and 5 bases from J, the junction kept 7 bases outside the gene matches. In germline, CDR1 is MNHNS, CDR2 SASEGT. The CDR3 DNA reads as TGTGCCAGCAGTCCCGGGACAGGGGGCTTCGACGAGCAGTACTTC. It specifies CASSPGTGGFDEQYF.

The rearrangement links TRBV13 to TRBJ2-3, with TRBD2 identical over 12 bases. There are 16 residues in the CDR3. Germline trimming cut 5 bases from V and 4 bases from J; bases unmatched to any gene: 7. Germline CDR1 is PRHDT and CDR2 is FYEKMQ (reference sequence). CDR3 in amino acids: CASSDSLAGGSDTQYF. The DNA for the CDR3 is TGTGCCAGCAGCGACTCCCTAGCGGGAGGGTCAGATACGCAGTATTTT.

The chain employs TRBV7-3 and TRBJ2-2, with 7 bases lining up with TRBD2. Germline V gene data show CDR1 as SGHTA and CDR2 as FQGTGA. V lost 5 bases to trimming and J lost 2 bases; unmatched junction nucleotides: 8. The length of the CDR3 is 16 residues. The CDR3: CASSPRAGANTGELFF. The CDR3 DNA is TGTGCCAGCAGCCCACGGGCGGGAGCCAACACCGGGGAGCTGTTTTTT.